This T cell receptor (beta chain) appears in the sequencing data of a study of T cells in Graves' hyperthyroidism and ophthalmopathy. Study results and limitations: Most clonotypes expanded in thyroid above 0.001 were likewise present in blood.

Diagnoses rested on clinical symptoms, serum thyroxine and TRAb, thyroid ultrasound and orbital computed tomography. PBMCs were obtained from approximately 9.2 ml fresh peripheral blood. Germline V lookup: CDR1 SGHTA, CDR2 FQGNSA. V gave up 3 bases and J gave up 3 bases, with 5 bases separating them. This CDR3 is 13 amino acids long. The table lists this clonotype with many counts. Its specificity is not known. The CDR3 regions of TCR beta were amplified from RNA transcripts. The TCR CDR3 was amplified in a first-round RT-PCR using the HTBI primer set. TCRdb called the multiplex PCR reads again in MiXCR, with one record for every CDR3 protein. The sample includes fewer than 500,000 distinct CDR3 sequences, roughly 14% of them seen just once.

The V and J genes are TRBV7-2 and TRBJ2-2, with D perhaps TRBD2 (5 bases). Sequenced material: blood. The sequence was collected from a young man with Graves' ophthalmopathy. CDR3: CASSLDYTGELFF. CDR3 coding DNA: TGTGCCAGCAGCTTGGACTACACCGGGGAGCTGTTTTTT.